The rows below give T cell receptor beta chains drawn from one sample of a study of Ad26.COV2.S vaccination and SARS-CoV-2 variants. Clones were sequenced by immunoSEQ multiplex PCR, and TCRdb holds only the in-frame ones, with some missing. Here the sample spans about 350,000 clones, about 88% being singletons. The input for sequencing was peripheral blood, taken in a trial of Ad26.COV2.S vaccine versus placebo. The receptors were sampled from a person aged 18-60 years who received the Ad26.COV2.S COVID-19 vaccine or a placebo. Both conserved end residues are part of each CDR3. The D gene is left open where the match is weak. Clone size is stated in some rows and not others, as once, few, many or a class when expanded.

J gene	clone size	V gene	D gene	CDR3 DNA	CDR3 protein
TRBJ2-5	once	TRBV19	NA	TGTGCCGGTAGTTTATTACAGGGACAGACCCAGTACTTC	CAGSLLQGQTQYF
TRBJ1-5	NA	TRBV30	NA	TGTGCCTGGAGCCTAGGGGGACAATATAATCAGCCCCAGCATTTT	CAWSLGGQYNQPQHF
TRBJ2-7	NA	TRBV5-1	NA	TGCGCCAGCAGCTTGGAGCCAGGGCTGCCCTACGAGCAGTACTTC	CASSLEPGLPYEQYF
TRBJ2-1	NA	TRBV5-1	TRBD2	TGCGCCAGCAGCTTGACTAGCGGGATCTACAATGAGCAGTTCTTC	CASSLTSGIYNEQFF
TRBJ2-5	NA	TRBV5-1	NA	TGCGCCAGCAGCTTCCGACCGGGCGTTAGCCAAGAGACCCAGTACTTC	CASSFRPGVSQETQYF
TRBJ1-1	NA	TRBV4-1	NA	TGCGCCAGCAGCCAGGTCCGGGACCAAGCTTTCTTT	CASSQVRDQAFF
TRBJ2-3	NA	TRBV7-9	NA	TGTGCCAGCAGCTTTAGCCGGGGGACGACAGATACGCAGTATTTT	CASSFSRGTTDTQYF
TRBJ2-2	NA	TRBV18	TRBD2	TGTGCCAGCTCACCATCACGGACTAGCTCCTTCAACACCGGGGAGCTGTTTTTT	CASSPSRTSSFNTGELFF
TRBJ1-1	NA	TRBV30	NA	TGTGCCTGGAGTGGGGGAGGACAAGCTTTCTTT	CAWSGGGQAFF
TRBJ1-1	NA	TRBV18	NA	TGTGCCAGCTCCAATGCAGAGAACACTGAAGCTTTCTTT	CASSNAENTEAFF
TRBJ2-1	NA	TRBV7-9	TRBD2	TGTGCCAGCAGTTACCTCCGGGAGGCATTCTTTAATGAGCAGTTCTTC	CASSYLREAFFNEQFF
TRBJ1-6	NA	TRBV2	NA	TGTGCCAGCAGTGTAATAGGAACAGAAGCACCCCTCCACTTT	CASSVIGTEAPLHF
TRBJ1-2	NA	TRBV6-5	TRBD1	TGTGCCAGCAGTTACTCACAGGGGACCTATGGCTACACCTTC	CASSYSQGTYGYTF
TRBJ2-7	NA	TRBV7-9	TRBD2	TGTGCCAGCAGCTCACCCCTAGCGGGAGTATCAGACGAGCAGTACTTC	CASSSPLAGVSDEQYF
TRBJ2-1	NA	TRBV5-6	NA	TGTGCCAGCAGCCGAGGAGTGGGGGGTATGGATGAGCAGTTCTTC	CASSRGVGGMDEQFF
TRBJ2-5	NA	TRBV7-2	NA	TGTGCCAGCAGCCCGGGGCTAGTGGGGGCCCAGTACTTC	CASSPGLVGAQYF
TRBJ2-7	NA	TRBV5-1	NA	TGCGCCAGCAGCTTGGGGCTAGCTTTAAGCGAGCAGTACTTC	CASSLGLALSEQYF
TRBJ1-6	once	TRBV27	NA	TGTGCCAGCAGTCCATCATGGGGGGAACATAATTCACCCCTCCACTTT	CASSPSWGEHNSPLHF
TRBJ1-5	NA	TRBV5-1	NA	TGCGCCAGCAGCTTGTTGGGGATGGAGGGGCCCCAGCATTTT	CASSLLGMEGPQHF
TRBJ2-7	NA	TRBV27	NA	TGTGCCAGCAGTTTAGAGGCAGGGTACGAGCAGTACTTC	CASSLEAGYEQYF
TRBJ2-5	NA	TRBV14	NA	TGTGCCAGCAGCCAAGACCCTCTAGCGAGGGGTGAGACCCAGTACTTC	CASSQDPLARGETQYF
TRBJ2-3	NA	TRBV29-1	NA	TGCAGCGTTGAGGCCAGAAGTGATACGCAGTATTTT	CSVEARSDTQYF
TRBJ1-4	NA	TRBV4-1	NA	TGCGCCAGCAGCCAAGTAGCAGGGGTTAATGAAAAACTGTTTTTT	CASSQVAGVNEKLFF
TRBJ1-5	NA	TRBV10-1	NA	TGCGCCAGCAGACCGAGAAGGGGAATAATCTTTCGCAATCAGCCCCAGCATTTT	CASRPRRGIIFRNQPQHF
TRBJ2-3	NA	TRBV11-2	TRBD1	TGTGCCAGCAGCTACGGACAGGGGAGCACAGATACGCAGTATTTT	CASSYGQGSTDTQYF
TRBJ2-7	NA	TRBV18	NA	TGTGCCAGCTCACCACCCCCGGGGGGCCCCTCCTACGAGCAGTACTTC	CASSPPPGGPSYEQYF
TRBJ2-3	NA	TRBV10-3	TRBD2	TGTGCCATCAGTGAACCTAGCGGGGGAGCAGATACGCAGTATTTT	CAISEPSGGADTQYF
TRBJ1-1	NA	TRBV7-8	NA	TGTGCCAGCAGCACCCGGTCGGACACTGAAGCTTTCTTT	CASSTRSDTEAFF
TRBJ2-7	NA	TRBV7-2	TRBD2	TGTGCCAGCAGCTTTTACCCCACTCAGAGGGGAGGGGAGCAGTACTTC	CASSFYPTQRGGEQYF
TRBJ2-3	NA	TRBV13	TRBD2	TGTGCCAGCAGCTTTGGTTCCGGGACTAACAAAGATACGCAGTATTTT	CASSFGSGTNKDTQYF
TRBJ2-1	NA	TRBV27	TRBD1	TGTGCCAGCAGTTTCGACAGGGGTAACAATGAGCAGTTCTTC	CASSFDRGNNEQFF
TRBJ2-1	NA	TRBV7-8	TRBD2	TGTGCCAGCACCAAGCCGCGGGGGGCCGAATATTACAATGAGCAGTTCTTC	CASTKPRGAEYYNEQFF
TRBJ2-3	NA	TRBV5-1	TRBD2	TGCGCCAGCAGCTTCCCTAGCGGGAGGCGTACAGATACGCAGTATTTT	CASSFPSGRRTDTQYF
TRBJ1-5	once	TRBV5-6	NA	TGTGCCAGCAGCCTGGAGGGGCGACTCCAGCCCCAGCATTTT	CASSLEGRLQPQHF
TRBJ1-6	NA	TRBV5-1	NA	TGCGCCAGCAGCTTGGCCGGGCAGGGCTATTCACCCCTCCACTTT	CASSLAGQGYSPLHF
TRBJ2-5	NA	TRBV5-1	NA	TGCGCCAGCAGCCGCGACAGGCCGGGAGAGACCCAGTACTTC	CASSRDRPGETQYF
TRBJ2-1	NA	TRBV2	NA	TGTGCCAGCAGTGTGTACAAGAATGAGCAGTTCTTC	CASSVYKNEQFF
TRBJ2-2	NA	TRBV28	NA	TGTGCCAGCACGGCCCTACTACGCGCATTCGAGCTGTTTTTT	CASTALLRAFELFF
TRBJ1-2	few	TRBV28	NA	TGTGCCAGCTGTTACCGGGACCTTTATAACTATGGCTACACCTTC	CASCYRDLYNYGYTF
TRBJ2-1	NA	TRBV28	NA	TGTGCCAGCAGTTTGGAGGGTTATTATGGCTACAATGAGCAGTTCTTC	CASSLEGYYGYNEQFF
TRBJ1-5	NA	TRBV2	TRBD1	TGTGCCAGCAGAGGGACAGGGGTTGAGCAGCCCCAGCATTTT	CASRGTGVEQPQHF
TRBJ2-6	NA	TRBV11-2	TRBD1	TGTGCCAGCAGCTCTCAGGGGGTTGGGGCCAACGTCCTGACTTTC	CASSSQGVGANVLTF
TRBJ2-7	NA	TRBV19	NA	TGTGCCAGTAGTCCAGGGTCCCACGGGCAGTACTTC	CASSPGSHGQYF
TRBJ1-6	few	TRBV30	NA	TGTGCCTGGAACGGGGGAGATTCACCCCTCCACTTT	CAWNGGDSPLHF
TRBJ2-1	NA	TRBV28	NA	TGTGCCAGCAGGCTATGGGGAAGCTCCTACAATGAGCAGTTCTTC	CASRLWGSSYNEQFF
TRBJ1-1	few	TRBV12-3/TRBV12-4	TRBD1	TGTGCCAGCAGTTGGGGGACAGTCCCTGAAGCTTTCTTT	CASSWGTVPEAFF
TRBJ2-2	NA	TRBV30	NA	TGTGCCTGGAGTGTGGGGCAGTTGACCGGGGAGCTGTTTTTT	CAWSVGQLTGELFF
TRBJ2-1	NA	TRBV4-3	TRBD2	TGCGCCAGCAGCCAAGTGGGCGCGGGAGCTTACAATGAGCAGTTCTTC	CASSQVGAGAYNEQFF
TRBJ1-5	once	TRBV19	TRBD1	TGTGCCAGTAGTATATCGTTGGGGGGGGACAGGTTAAATCAGCCCCAGCATTTT	CASSISLGGDRLNQPQHF
TRBJ2-5	NA	TRBV9	TRBD2	TGTGCCAGCAGCGGAATAGCGGGGGCCTCGGAGACCCAGTACTTC	CASSGIAGASETQYF
TRBJ2-2	NA	TRBV6-6	NA	TGTGCCAGCACCTACGAGGGGGGGGCGAACACCGGGGAGCTGTTTTTT	CASTYEGGANTGELFF
TRBJ1-1	NA	TRBV5-1	TRBD1	TGCGCCAGCAGCTCGGGGAGGGGGCGGTACACTGAAGCTTTCTTT	CASSSGRGRYTEAFF